This TCR beta chain was recorded in a study of PD-1 blockade in classical Hodgkin lymphoma. Overall study results and limits: Still unresolved is the cause of the repertoire differences, which may be disease activity or prior therapy. Reported findings placed baseline TCR diversity lower in newly diagnosed patients (compared with healthy donors). Patients who responded completely had about the same baseline diversity as newly diagnosed patients.

The time point was: cycle 4 day 1 (C4D1), after 6 weeks of nivolumab. Brentuximab vedotin exposure varied, and every patient relapsed after autologous stem cell transplantation. Remarks on this clone: No antigen is known for it.

CDR3 size: 14 residues. CDR1 and CDR2 (germline): SEHNR, FQNEAQ (reference sequence). Trimming removed 4 bases from V and 1 base from J, with 11 bases in between. The data were produced by immunoSEQ multiplex PCR, yet TCRdb's version contains in-frame clones alone and is incomplete. The sample consists of 40,000 to 45,000 clones, roughly two thirds of them appearing once. The source of this sequence is a human donor with classical Hodgkin lymphoma. The specimen comprised peripheral blood mononuclear cells (PBMCs), sampled before the fourth cycle of nivolumab. This sequence joins TRBV7-9 and TRBJ2-7, with a tentative D call TRBD1 (6 bases). Here the CDR3 DNA reads TGTGCCAGCAGCTCGACAGGAGTTTCCTACGAGCAGTACTTC. Translating gives CASSSTGVSYEQYF.